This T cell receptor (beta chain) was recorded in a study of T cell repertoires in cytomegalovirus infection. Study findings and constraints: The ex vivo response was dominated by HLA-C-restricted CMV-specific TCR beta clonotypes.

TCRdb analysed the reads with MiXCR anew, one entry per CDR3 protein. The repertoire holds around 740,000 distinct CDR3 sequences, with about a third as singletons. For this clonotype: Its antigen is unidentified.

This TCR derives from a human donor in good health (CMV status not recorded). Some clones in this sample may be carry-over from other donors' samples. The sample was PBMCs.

Here the CDR3 reads CASSLSGAGDAFF. The CDR3 coding sequence is TGCGCCAGCAGCCTTTCAGGGGCAGGGGATGCTTTCTTT. The chain employs TRBV4-1 and TRBJ1-1; TRBD1 might be the D (6 bases). Germline V gives CDR1 MGHRA, CDR2 YSYEKL. The CDR3 extends over 13 amino acids. V was trimmed by 4 bases and J by 11 bases, leaving 17 bases between them.